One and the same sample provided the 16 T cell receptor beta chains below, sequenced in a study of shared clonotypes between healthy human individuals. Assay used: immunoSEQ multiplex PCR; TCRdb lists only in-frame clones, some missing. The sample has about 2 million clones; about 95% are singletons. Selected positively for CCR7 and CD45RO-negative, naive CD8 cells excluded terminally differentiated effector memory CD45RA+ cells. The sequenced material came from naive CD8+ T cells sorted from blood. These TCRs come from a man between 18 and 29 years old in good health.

CDR3 nucleotides: TGTGCCAGCAGTGACTCCCTGGGTAGGGACTATGGCTACACCTTC. Its protein is CASSDSLGRDYGYTF. The rearrangement links TRBV2 to TRBJ1-2; D remains ambiguous. This CDR3 contains 15 residues. Trimming stripped 3 bases from V and 3 bases from J, with 14 bases between. In germline, CDR1 is SNHLY, CDR2 FYNNEI.

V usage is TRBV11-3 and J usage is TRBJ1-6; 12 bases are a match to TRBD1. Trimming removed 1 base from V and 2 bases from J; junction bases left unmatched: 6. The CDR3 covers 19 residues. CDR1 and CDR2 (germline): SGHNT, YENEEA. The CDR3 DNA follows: TGTGCCAGCAGCTTAGCCGGGACAGGGGGCTGGACCTATAATTCACCCCTCCACTTT. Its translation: CASSLAGTGGWTYNSPLHF.

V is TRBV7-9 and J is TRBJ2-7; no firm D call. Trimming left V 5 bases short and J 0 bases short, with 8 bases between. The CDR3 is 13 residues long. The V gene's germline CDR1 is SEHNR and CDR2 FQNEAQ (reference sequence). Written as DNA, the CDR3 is TGTGCCAGCAGCACGCCCATCTCCTACGAGCAGTACTTC. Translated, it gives CASSTPISYEQYF.

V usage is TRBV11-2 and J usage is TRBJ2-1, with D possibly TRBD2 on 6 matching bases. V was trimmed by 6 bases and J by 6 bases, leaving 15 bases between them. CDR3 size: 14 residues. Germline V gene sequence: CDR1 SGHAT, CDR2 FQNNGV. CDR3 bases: TGTGCCAGCAGGGGACTCACCCACCGCAATGAGCAGTTCTTC. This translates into CASRGLTHRNEQFF.

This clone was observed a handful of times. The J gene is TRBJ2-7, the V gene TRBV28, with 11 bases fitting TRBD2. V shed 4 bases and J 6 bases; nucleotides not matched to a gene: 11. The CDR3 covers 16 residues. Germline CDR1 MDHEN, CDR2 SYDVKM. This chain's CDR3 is CASSSLDSGRAVEQYF. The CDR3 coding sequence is TGTGCCAGCAGTTCCCTGGATAGCGGGAGGGCTGTCGAGCAGTACTTC.

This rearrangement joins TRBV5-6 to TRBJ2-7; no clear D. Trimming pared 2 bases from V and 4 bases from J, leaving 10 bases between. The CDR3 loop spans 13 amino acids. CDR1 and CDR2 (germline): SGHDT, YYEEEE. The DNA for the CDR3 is TGTGCCAGCAGCTTTCCCAGTGGTTACGAGCAGTACTTC. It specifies CASSFPSGYEQYF. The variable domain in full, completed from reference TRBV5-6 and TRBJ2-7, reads DAGVTQSPTHLIKTRGQQVTLRCSPKSGHDTVSWYQQALGQGPQFIFQYYEEEERQRGNFPDRFSGHQFPNYSSELNVNALLLGDSALYLCASSFPSGYEQYFGPGTRLTVT.

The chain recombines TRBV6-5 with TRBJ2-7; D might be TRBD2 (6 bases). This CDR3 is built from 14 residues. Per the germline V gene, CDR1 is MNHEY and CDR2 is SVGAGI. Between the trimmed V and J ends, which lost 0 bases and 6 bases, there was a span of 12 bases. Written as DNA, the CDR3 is TGTGCCAGCAGTTACTCGAATGGGGGGTTCGAGCAGTACTTC. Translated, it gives CASSYSNGGFEQYF.

The CDR3 nucleotides read TGTGCCAGCGAACCCGGACAGGGGATGGGCTACAATGAGCAGTTCTTC. It encodes CASEPGQGMGYNEQFF. The rearrangement uses TRBV19 and TRBJ2-1; 9 nucleotides agree with TRBD1. Germline CDR1 reads LNHDA; CDR2 reads SQIVND (reference sequence). There are 16 residues in the CDR3. Losses at the gene ends were 9 bases for V and 3 bases for J; bases not matched to a gene: 12. The variable domain in full, completed from reference TRBV19 and TRBJ2-1, reads DGGITQSPKYLFRKEGQNVTLSCEQNLNHDAMYWYRQDPGQGLRLIYYSQIVNDFQKGDIAEGYSVSREKKESFPLTVTSAQKNPTAFYLCASEPGQGMGYNEQFFGPGTRLTVL.

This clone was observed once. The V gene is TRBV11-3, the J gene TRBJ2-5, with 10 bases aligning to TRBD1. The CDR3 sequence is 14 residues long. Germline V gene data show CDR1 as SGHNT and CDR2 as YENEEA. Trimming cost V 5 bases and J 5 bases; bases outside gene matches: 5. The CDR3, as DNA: TGTGCCAGCAGCCCGACAGGGGGCCAGGAGACCCAGTACTTC. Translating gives CASSPTGGQETQYF.

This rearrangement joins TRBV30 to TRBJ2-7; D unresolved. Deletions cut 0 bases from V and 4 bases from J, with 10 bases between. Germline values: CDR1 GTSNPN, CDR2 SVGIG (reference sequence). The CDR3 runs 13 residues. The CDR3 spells CAWSVETWYEQYF. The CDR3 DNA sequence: TGTGCCTGGAGTGTCGAGACTTGGTACGAGCAGTACTTC.

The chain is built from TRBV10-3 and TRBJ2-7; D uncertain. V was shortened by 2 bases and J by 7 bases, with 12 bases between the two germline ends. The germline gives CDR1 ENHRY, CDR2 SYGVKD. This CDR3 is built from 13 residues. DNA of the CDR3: TGTGCCATCAGTGAGATGGTAGCTGGGGAGCAGTACTTC. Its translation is CAISEMVAGEQYF.

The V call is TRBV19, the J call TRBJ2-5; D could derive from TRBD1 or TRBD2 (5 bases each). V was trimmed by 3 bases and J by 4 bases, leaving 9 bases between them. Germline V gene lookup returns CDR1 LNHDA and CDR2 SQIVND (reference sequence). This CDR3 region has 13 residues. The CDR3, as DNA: TGTGCCAGTAGTATTTGGGGGTCAGAGACCCAGTACTTC. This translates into CASSIWGSETQYF. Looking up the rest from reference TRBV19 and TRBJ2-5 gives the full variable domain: DGGITQSPKYLFRKEGQNVTLSCEQNLNHDAMYWYRQDPGQGLRLIYYSQIVNDFQKGDIAEGYSVSREKKESFPLTVTSAQKNPTAFYLCASSIWGSETQYFGPGTRLLVL.

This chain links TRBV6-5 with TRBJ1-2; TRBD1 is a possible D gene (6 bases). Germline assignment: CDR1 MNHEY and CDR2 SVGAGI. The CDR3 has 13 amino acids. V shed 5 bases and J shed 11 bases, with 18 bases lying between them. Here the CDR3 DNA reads TGTGCCAGCAGTCCCGGGACAAGTCCTGTATACACCTTC. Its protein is CASSPGTSPVYTF.

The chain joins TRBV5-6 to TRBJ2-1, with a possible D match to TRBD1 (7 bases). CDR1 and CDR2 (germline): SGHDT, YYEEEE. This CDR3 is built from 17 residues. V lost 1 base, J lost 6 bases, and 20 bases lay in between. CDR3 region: CASSLPWAEGARNEQFF. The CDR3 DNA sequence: TGTGCCAGCAGCTTGCCTTGGGCGGAGGGGGCGCGCAATGAGCAGTTCTTC.

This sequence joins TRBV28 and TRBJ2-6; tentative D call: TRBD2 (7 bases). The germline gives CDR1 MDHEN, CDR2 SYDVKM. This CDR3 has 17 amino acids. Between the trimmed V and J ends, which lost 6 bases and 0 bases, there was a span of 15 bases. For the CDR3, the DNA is TGTGCCAGCAGCGCTAGGGGGGGGCACTCTGGGGCCAACGTCCTGACTTTC. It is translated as CASSARGGHSGANVLTF.

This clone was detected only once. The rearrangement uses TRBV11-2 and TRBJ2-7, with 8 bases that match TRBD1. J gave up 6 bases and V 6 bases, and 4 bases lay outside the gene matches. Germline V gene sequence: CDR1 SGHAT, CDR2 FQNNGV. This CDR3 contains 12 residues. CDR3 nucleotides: TGTGCCAGCAGTGATGACAGGGGCGAGCAGTACTTC. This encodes CASSDDRGEQYF.